This TCR beta chain was captured in a study of vaccination and CD4 T cells after COVID-19. Study context: Six males and four females, two Hispanic, made up the convalescents. A median of around 73 days (range 14 to 241) separated dose two from the taking of post-vaccine samples.

Study-wide points: Spike mono-reactive status applied to 304 of 307 vaccine-specific clones in convalescent patients.

Turning to this clonotype: Its antigen is currently unknown.

The treatment is: roughly 10-day PBMC culture with coronavirus spike peptide pools or control peptides (ViraFEST assay). Cultures got half-medium changes with IL-2 on days 3 and 7. The CDR3 consists of 12 residues. V shed 3 bases and J shed 5 bases, with 7 bases lying between them. CDR1 and CDR2 (germline): MNHEY, SVGAGI. Sequencing of DNA taken from cultured CD4+ T cells relied on the Oncomine TCR Beta short-read assay. TCRdb re-analysed the PCR reads in MiXCR, keeping a single row per CDR3 protein. The data contain 9,000 to 13,000 distinct CDR3 sequences, roughly 25% of them seen just once; the ten biggest clones take up more than 45%.

The starting material was CD4+ T cells from blood, cultured in vitro, obtained before SARS-CoV-2 vaccination. This clonotype was sampled from a human donor who received a COVID-19 vaccine. The chain uses TRBV6-5 and TRBJ2-5; D is uncertain. CDR3 nucleotides: TGTGCCAGCAGTTATATCAAGGAGACCCAGTACTTC. Its translation: CASSYIKETQYF.